The following is a T cell receptor (beta chain) sequence with its context. Its antigen is not known. The sample belongs to a study of CD8+ T cells in alopecia areata. Study outcomes and limitations: Compared with mice, patients displayed less clear TCR sharing, possibly for HLA-related reasons. Scalp repertoires also include resident alphabeta T cells from normal skin. Compared with normal scalp, lesional scalp had higher clonality and more expanded CD8+ clones. The study found tofacitinib significantly decreased scalp clonality and expanded CD8+ clones among the top 100.

As to treatment: oral pan-JAK inhibitor, 5-10 mg twice daily. cDNA prepared by RNA extraction and subsequent reverse transcription served as the template for sequencing. Assay used: immunoSEQ multiplex PCR; TCRdb lists only in-frame clones, some missing. This sample carries under 150,000 clones, approximately 51% of them seen once, and the ten largest clones take approximately 3.1%. Looked up from germline, CDR1 is ENHRY and CDR2 is SYGVKD. The V end lost 6 bases, the J end lost 1 base, and 9 bases lay between the germline ends. The CDR3 is 13 residues long. This sample comprised CD4+ T cells sorted from blood, obtained at week 24, from a patient treated with tofacitinib. The source is a human donor with alopecia areata. The V call is TRBV10-3, the J call TRBJ1-2; D gene ambiguous. CDR3 sequence (DNA): TGTGCCATCAGACACGGGGTTAACTATGGCTACACCTTC. Translated, it gives CAIRHGVNYGYTF.